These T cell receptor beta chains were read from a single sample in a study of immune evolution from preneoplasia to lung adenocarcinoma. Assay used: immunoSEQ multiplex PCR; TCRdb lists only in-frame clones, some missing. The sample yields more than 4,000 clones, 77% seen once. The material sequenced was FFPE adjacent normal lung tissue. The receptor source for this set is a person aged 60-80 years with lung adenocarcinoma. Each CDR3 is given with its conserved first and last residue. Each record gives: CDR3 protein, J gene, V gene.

CASSLGTEVTYEQYF | TRBJ2-7 | TRBV5-8
CASSVVGAGEQFF | TRBJ2-1 | TRBV9
CAWNQGQGGSYEQYF | TRBJ2-7 | TRBV30
CASSLVGDGYTF | TRBJ1-2 | TRBV7-8
CASSLVGGDKTQYF | TRBJ2-5 | TRBV5-4
CASSPPGQGDTDTQYF | TRBJ2-3 | TRBV18
CASSRTGTGGYEQYF | TRBJ2-7 | TRBV18
CASSPTVNTEAFF | TRBJ1-1 | TRBV2
CASSEGTSGRTSYNEQFF | TRBJ2-1 | TRBV25-1
CASSPRTSGIETQYF | TRBJ2-5 | TRBV19
CASSLAGANTGELFF | TRBJ2-2 | TRBV5-4
CASGDLEQYF | TRBJ2-7 | TRBV28
CASSQDTLLYEQYF | TRBJ2-7 | TRBV4-1
CASSQDPGQAADYEQYF | TRBJ2-7 | TRBV4-1
CASSTDRSPTGELFF | TRBJ2-2 | TRBV11-3
CASSFSGGVTEAFF | TRBJ1-1 | TRBV28
CASSHPANSEKLFF | TRBJ1-4 | TRBV27
CASSYTTGEDQPQHF | TRBJ1-5 | TRBV6-5
CASSERITAYTF | TRBJ1-2 | TRBV2
CASSDHTEQFF | TRBJ2-1 | TRBV5-1
CASSTASGGSSYEQYF | TRBJ2-7 | TRBV7-2
CASRLRGGGESSYNEQFF | TRBJ2-1 | TRBV28
CASSQDLGQFYEQYF | TRBJ2-7 | TRBV14